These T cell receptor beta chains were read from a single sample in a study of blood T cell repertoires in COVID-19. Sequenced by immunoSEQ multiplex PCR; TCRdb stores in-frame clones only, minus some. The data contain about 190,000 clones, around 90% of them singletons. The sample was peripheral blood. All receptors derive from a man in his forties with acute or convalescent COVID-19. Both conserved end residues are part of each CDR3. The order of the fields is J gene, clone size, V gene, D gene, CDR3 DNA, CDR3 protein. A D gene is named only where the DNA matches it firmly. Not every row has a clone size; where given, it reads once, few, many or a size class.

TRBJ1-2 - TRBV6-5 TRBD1 TGTGCCAGCAGCAGGGACAGAGCTAACTATGGCTACACCTTC CASSRDRANYGYTF
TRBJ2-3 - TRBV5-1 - TGCGCCAGCAGCTTGGGGGGAGGCTGGCCAGATACGCAGTATTTT CASSLGGGWPDTQYF
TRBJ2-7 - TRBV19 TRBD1 TGTGCCAGTACCGGGACAGGGGAGGACGAGCAGTACTTC CASTGTGEDEQYF
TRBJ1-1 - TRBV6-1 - TGTGCCAGCAGTTTAATTCTGGAGACTGAAGCTTTCTTT CASSLILETEAFF
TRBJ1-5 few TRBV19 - TGTGCCAGTAGTGTCGGGGATCATCAGCCCCAGCATTTT CASSVGDHQPQHF
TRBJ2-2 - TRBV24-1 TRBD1 TGTGCCACCAGTGATACTGGGACAGGGGGCACCGGGGAGCTGTTTTTT CATSDTGTGGTGELFF
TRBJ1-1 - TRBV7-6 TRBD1 TGTGCCAGCAGCCTAAAAGGGACAGGCCCATTGAACACTGAAGCTTTCTTT CASSLKGTGPLNTEAFF
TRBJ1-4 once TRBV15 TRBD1 TGTGCCACCGGTACAGGGGAGAATGAAAAACTGTTTTTT CATGTGENEKLFF
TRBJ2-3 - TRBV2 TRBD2 TGTGCCAGTGCGGGGGGGGGCACAGATACGCAGTATTTT CASAGGGTDTQYF
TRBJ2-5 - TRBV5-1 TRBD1 TGCGCCAGCAGCTTCCGGGACAGCGACCAAGAGACCCAGTACTTC CASSFRDSDQETQYF
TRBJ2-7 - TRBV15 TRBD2 TGTGCCACCTCTTTTAGCGGGGGGGTCGGGTACGAGCAGTACTTC CATSFSGGVGYEQYF
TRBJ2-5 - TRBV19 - TGTGCCAGTAGCAGCGGTGTGAGGCAGTCGCAAGAGACCCAGTACTTC CASSSGVRQSQETQYF
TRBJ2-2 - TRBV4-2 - TGTGCCAGCAGCCAGGTTACAGGGACCACCGGGGAGCTGTTTTTT CASSQVTGTTGELFF
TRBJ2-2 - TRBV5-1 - TGCGCCAGCAGCCCCTCTCGGCGGGGTCTGCCCGGGGAGCTGTTTTTT CASSPSRRGLPGELFF
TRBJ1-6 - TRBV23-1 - TGCGCCAGCAGTCAATTACCCGAGAACCCCTCCTATAATTCACCCCTCCACTTT CASSQLPENPSYNSPLHF
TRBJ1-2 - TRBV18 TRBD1 TGTGCCAGCTCATCGGGACAGGGGGAGACGAGTGGCTACACCTTC CASSSGQGETSGYTF
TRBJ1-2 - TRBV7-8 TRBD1 TGTGCCAGCAGCTTGGGACAGGGGAACTATGGCTACACCTTC CASSLGQGNYGYTF
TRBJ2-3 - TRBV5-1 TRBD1 TGCGCCAGCAGCTTGGGAGAGGGACAGAGCACAGATACGCAGTATTTT CASSLGEGQSTDTQYF
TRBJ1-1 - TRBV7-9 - TGTGCCAGCAGCCAACCCCGGGGGGGGCCACTGAACACTGAAGCTTTCTTT CASSQPRGGPLNTEAFF
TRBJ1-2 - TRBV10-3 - TGTGCCATCAGTGAGACGTCGAGATTAGACACCCAAACTTATGGCTACACCTTC CAISETSRLDTQTYGYTF
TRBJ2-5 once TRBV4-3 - TGCGCCAGCAGCCAAGAGACGGGGAAGGAGACCCAGTACTTC CASSQETGKETQYF
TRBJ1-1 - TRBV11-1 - TGTGCCAGCAGCTTCGGGGAGGGCACTGAAGCTTTCTTT CASSFGEGTEAFF
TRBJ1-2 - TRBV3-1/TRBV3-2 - TGTGCCAGCAGCCAAGAGGCACAGGACGCTAACTATGGCTACACCTTC CASSQEAQDANYGYTF
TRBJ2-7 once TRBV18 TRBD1 TGTGCCAGCTCACCCTCGGGGCCGGGACAGCCGTACTTC CASSPSGPGQPYF
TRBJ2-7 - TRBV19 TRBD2 TGTGCCAGTTTAAAAGCGGGGCTAGCGGGGGGAGTCTACGAGCAGTACTTC CASLKAGLAGGVYEQYF
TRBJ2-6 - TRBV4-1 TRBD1 TGCGCCAGCAGCCAAGCCGGGACAGGGGGTTTCTCTGGGGCCAACGTCCTGACTTTC CASSQAGTGGFSGANVLTF
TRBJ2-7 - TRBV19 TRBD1 TGTGCCAGTAGTACAGGGACAGGCTCCTACGAGCAGTACTTC CASSTGTGSYEQYF
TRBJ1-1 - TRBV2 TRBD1 TGTGCCAGCAGGGGCCCCGGGACAGGGACCCCTGAAGCTTTCTTT CASRGPGTGTPEAFF
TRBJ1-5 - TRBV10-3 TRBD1 TGTGCCATCAGTGACCCAGACAGGGGCAATCAGCCCCAGCATTTT CAISDPDRGNQPQHF
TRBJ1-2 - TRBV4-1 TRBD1 TGCGCCAGCAGCCAAGTAGGGGGCCATGGCTACACCTTC CASSQVGGHGYTF
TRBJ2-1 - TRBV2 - TGTGCCAGCCCCGAGAACGGACTCCTCCGCAATGAGCAGTTCTTC CASPENGLLRNEQFF
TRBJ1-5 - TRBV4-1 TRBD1 TGCGCCAGCAGCCAACCGGACAGGGGAGATAATCAGCCCCAGCATTTT CASSQPDRGDNQPQHF
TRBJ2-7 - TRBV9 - TGTGCCAGCAGCACTCTGACAAGGCTTTTCCACGAGCAGTACTTC CASSTLTRLFHEQYF
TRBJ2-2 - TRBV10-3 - TGTGCCATCAGTGAGCCGGGTCGGGGAAACACCGGGGAGCTGTTTTTT CAISEPGRGNTGELFF
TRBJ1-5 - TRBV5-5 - TGTGCCAGCGGACGGGACATGGCGGGTAATCAGCCCCAGCATTTT CASGRDMAGNQPQHF
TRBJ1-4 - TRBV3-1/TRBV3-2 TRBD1 TGTGCCAGCAGAGACAGGGGGCCGGGTGAAAAACTGTTTTTT CASRDRGPGEKLFF
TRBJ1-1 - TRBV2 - TGTGCCAGCGAAGAGGGCGGGATCGGGACTGAAGCTTTCTTT CASEEGGIGTEAFF
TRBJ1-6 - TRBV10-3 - TGTGCCTCACGGGGACTGTATAATTCACCCCTCCACTTT CASRGLYNSPLHF
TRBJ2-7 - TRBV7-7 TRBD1 TGTGCCAGCAGCTTAGGGACAGGGGATATATACGAGCAGTACTTC CASSLGTGDIYEQYF
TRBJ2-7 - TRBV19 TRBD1 TGTGCCAGTAGTATGGGGGGACAGGCGACCTACGAGCAGTACTTC CASSMGGQATYEQYF
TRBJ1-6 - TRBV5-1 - TGCGCCAGCAGCCTGGACAAAAGCTCCTATAATTCACCCCTCCACTTT CASSLDKSSYNSPLHF
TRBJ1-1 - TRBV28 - TGTGCCAGCAGTTTGTTGCAGGGGAGCACTGAAGCTTTCTTT CASSLLQGSTEAFF
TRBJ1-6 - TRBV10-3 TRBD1 TGTGCCATCAGTCCCGGGACAGGCCCTAATCTCCACTTT CAISPGTGPNLHF
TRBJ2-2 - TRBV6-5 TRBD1 TGTGCCAGCAGAAGACAGGGATCGACCGGGGAGCTGTTTTTT CASRRQGSTGELFF